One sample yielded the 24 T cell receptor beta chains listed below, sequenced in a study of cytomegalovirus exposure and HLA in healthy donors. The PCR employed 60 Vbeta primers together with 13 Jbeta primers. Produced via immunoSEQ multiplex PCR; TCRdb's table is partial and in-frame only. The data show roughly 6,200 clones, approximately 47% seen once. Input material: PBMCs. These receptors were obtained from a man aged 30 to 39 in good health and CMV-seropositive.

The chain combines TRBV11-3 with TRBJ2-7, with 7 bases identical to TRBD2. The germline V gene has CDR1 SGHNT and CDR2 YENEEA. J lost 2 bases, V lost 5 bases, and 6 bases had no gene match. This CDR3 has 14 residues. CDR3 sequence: CASSPHGLAYEQYF. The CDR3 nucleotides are TGTGCCAGCAGCCCTCACGGACTAGCCTACGAGCAGTACTTC.

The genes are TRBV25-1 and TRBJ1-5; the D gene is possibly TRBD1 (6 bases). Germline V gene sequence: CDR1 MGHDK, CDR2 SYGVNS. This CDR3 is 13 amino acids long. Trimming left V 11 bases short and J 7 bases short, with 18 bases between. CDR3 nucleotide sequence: TGTGCCGTAGGGGGTACCTTAAAACAGCCCCAGCATTTT. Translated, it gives CAVGGTLKQPQHF.

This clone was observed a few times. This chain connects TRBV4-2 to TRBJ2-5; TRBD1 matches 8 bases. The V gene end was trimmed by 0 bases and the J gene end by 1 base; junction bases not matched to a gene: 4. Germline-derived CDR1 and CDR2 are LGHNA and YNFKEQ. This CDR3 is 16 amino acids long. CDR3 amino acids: CASSQEGGQGQETQYF. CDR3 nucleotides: TGTGCCAGCAGCCAAGAGGGTGGACAGGGCCAAGAGACCCAGTACTTC.

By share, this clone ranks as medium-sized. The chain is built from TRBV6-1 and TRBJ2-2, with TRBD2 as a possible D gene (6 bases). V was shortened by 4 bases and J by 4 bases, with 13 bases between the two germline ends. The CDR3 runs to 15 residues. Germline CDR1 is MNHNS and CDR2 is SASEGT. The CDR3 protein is CASSGRLVRTGELFF. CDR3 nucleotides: TGTGCCAGCAGTGGACGACTAGTGCGCACCGGGGAGCTGTTTTTT.

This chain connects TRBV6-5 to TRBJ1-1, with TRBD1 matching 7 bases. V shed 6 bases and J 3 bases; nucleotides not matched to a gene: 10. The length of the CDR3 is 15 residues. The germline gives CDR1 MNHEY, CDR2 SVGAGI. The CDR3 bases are TGTGCCAGCAGCCGTAGACAGGGTGGGCACACTGAAGCTTTCTTT. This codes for CASSRRQGGHTEAFF.

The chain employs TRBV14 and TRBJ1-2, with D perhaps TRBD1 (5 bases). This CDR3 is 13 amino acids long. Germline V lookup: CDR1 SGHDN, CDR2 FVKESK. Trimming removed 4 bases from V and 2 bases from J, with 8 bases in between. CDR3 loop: CASSPTANYGYTF. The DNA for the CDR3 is TGTGCCAGCAGCCCGACAGCCAACTATGGCTACACCTTC.

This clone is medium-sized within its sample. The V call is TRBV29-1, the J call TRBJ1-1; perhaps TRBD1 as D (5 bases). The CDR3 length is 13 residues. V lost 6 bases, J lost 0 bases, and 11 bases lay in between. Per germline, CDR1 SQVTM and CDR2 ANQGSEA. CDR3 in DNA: TGCAGCGTCCCGGACACTTTGAACACTGAAGCTTTCTTT. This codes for CSVPDTLNTEAFF.

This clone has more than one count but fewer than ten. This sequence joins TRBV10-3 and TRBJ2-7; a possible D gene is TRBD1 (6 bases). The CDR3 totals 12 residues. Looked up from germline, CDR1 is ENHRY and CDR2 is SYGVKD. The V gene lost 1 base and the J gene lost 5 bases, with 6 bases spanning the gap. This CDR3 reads CAISEWDNEQYF. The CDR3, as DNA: TGTGCCATCAGTGAGTGGGACAACGAGCAGTACTTC.

CDR3 sequence (DNA): TGTGCCAGCAGTGAACGCAGGGTCAGTCAAGAGACCCAGTACTTC. Translated, it gives CASSERRVSQETQYF. The chain joins TRBV25-1 to TRBJ2-5; TRBD1 might be the D (5 bases). Germline V gene sequence: CDR1 MGHDK, CDR2 SYGVNS. The CDR3 loop spans 15 amino acids. Trimming took off 2 bases at V and 2 bases at J, with 12 bases between the two ends.

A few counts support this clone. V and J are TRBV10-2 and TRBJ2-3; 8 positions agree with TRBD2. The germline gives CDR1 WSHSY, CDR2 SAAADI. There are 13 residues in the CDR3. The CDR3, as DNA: TGCGCTACGGCTAGCGGGAGCACAGATACGCAGTATTTT. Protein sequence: CATASGSTDTQYF.

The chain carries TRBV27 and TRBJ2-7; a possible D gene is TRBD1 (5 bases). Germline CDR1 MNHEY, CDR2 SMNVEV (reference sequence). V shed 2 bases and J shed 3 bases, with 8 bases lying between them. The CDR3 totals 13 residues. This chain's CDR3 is CASSLMGHYEQYF. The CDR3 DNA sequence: TGTGCCAGCAGTTTAATGGGGCACTACGAGCAGTACTTC.

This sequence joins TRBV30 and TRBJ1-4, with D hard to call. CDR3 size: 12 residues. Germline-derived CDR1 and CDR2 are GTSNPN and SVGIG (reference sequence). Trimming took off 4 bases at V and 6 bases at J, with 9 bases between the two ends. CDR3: CAWTVLDEKLFF. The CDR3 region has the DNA TGTGCCTGGACGGTTCTAGATGAAAAACTGTTTTTT.

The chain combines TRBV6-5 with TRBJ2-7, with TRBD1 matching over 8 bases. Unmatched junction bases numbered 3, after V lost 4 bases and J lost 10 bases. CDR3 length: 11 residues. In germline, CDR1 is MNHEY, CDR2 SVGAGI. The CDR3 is CASSSGQGQYF. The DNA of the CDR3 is TGTGCCAGCAGTTCCGGACAGGGACAGTACTTC.

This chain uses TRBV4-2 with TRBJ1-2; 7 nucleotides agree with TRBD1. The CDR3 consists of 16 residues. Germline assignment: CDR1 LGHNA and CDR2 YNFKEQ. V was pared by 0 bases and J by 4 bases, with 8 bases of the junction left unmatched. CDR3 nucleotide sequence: TGTGCCAGCAGCCAAGATCGGCAGGGGGTTCCCTATGGCTACACCTTC. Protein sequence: CASSQDRQGVPYGYTF.

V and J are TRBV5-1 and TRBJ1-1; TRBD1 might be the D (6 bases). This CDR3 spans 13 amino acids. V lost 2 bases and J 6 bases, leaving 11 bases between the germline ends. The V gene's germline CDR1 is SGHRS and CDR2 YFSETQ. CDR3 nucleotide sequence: TGCGCCAGCAGCTTACCAGGGGACCCTGAAGCTTTCTTT. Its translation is CASSLPGDPEAFF.

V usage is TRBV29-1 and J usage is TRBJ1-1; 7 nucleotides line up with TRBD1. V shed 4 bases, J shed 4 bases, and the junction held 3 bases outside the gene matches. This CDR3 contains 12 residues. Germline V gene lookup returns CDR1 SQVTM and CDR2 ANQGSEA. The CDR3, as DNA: TGCAGCGTTGTTAGGGGGCCCACTGAAGCTTTCTTT. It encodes CSVVRGPTEAFF.

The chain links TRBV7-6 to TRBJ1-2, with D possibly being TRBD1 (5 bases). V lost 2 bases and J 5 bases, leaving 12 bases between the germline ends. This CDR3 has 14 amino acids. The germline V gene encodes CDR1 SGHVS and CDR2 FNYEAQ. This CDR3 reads CASSLMGLTYGYTF. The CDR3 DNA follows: TGTGCCAGCAGCTTAATGGGACTGACTTATGGCTACACCTTC.

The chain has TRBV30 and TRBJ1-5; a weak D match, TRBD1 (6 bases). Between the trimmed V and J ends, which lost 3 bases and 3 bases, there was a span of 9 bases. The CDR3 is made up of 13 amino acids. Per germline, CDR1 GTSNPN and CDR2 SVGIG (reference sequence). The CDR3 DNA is TGTGCCTGGAGCTGGACAGACAATCAGCCCCAGCATTTT. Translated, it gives CAWSWTDNQPQHF. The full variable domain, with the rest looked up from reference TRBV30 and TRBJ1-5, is SQTIHQWPATLVQPVGSPLSLECTVEGTSNPNLYWYRQAAGRGLQLLFYSVGIGQISSEVPQNLSASRPQDRQFILSSKKLLLSDSGFYLCAWSWTDNQPQHFGDGTRLSIL.

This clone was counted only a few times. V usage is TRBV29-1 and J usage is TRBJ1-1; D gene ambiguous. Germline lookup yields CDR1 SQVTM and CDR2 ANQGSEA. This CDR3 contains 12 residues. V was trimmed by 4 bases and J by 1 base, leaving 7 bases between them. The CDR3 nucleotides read TGCAGCGTTGTGGCTGGGAACACTGAAGCTTTCTTT. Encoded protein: CSVVAGNTEAFF.

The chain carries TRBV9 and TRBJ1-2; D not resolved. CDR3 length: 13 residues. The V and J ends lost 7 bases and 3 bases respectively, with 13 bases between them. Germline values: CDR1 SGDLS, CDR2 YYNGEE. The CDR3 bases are TGTGCCAGCTCAGACGAGGCCTACTATGGCTACACCTTC. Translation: CASSDEAYYGYTF.

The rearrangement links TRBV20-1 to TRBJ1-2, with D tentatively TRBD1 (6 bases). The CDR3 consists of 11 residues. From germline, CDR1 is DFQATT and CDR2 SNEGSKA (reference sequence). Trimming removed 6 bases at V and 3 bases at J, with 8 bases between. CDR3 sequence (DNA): TGCAGTGCCACAGGGCACTATGGCTACACCTTC. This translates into CSATGHYGYTF.

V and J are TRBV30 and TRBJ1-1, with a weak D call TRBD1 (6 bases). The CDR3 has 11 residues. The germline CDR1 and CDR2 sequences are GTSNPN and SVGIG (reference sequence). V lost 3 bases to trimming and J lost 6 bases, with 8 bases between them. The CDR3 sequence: CAWRQGSEAFF. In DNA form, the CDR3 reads TGTGCCTGGAGACAGGGTTCTGAAGCTTTCTTT.

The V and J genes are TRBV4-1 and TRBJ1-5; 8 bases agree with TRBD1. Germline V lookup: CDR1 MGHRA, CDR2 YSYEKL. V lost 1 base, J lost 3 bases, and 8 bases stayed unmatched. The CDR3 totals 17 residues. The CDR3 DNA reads TGCGCCAGCAGCCAAGTATCGTCAGGGGGCTTCAATCAGCCCCAGCATTTT. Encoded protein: CASSQVSSGGFNQPQHF.

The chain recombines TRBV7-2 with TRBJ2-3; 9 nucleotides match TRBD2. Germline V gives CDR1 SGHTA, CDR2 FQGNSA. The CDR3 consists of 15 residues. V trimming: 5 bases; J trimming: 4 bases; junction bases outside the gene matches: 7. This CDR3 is CASSTGLAVADTQYF. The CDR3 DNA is TGTGCCAGCAGCACGGGACTAGCTGTCGCAGATACGCAGTATTTT.